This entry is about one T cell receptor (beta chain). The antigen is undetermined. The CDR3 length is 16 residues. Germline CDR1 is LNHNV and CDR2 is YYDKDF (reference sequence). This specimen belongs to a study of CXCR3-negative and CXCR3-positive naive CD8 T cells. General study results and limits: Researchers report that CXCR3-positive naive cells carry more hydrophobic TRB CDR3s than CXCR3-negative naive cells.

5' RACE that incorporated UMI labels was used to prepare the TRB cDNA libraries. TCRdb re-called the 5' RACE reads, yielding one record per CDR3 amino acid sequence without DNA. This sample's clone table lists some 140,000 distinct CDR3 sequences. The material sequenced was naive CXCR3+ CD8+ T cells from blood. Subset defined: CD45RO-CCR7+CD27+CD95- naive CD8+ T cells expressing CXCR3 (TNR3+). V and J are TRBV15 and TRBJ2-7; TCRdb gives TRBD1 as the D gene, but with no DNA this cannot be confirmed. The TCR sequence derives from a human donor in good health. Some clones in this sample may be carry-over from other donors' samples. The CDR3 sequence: CATSGDGGQEIYEQYF.